The 14 T cell receptor beta chains below all came from one sample that was sequenced in a study of regulatory T cells in long-lasting Graves disease. Libraries of TCR beta came from iRepertoire HTBI primers plus Arm-PCR of CDR3 regions. TCRdb re-analysed the multiplex PCR reads in MiXCR, keeping a single row per CDR3 protein. The top ten hold approximately 12% of the sample, which has about 220,000 distinct CDR3 sequences, roughly a fifth seen once. Time point specified: newly diagnosed GD, antithyroid drugs for less than 3 months. After RNA was extracted from PBMCs, the TCR library was made from it. A further study also used this sample, focusing on T cells in Graves' hyperthyroidism and ophthalmopathy.

The sample consisted of peripheral blood mononuclear cells (PBMCs), taken at new diagnosis, from a patient treated with antithyroid drugs. These receptors came from a woman aged 25 to 45 with Graves disease.

Ten or more counts support this clonotype. This chain uses TRBV3-1 with TRBJ2-7; D tentatively fits TRBD1 or TRBD2 (5 bases each). The CDR3 sequence is 15 residues long. Trimming left V 4 bases short and J 0 bases short, with 13 bases between. CDR1 and CDR2 (germline): LGHDT, YNNKEL (reference sequence). The CDR3 DNA reads TGTGCCAGCAGCCCAAACTACGGGACCTCCTACGAGCAGTACTTC. This encodes CASSPNYGTSYEQYF.

This clonotype has ten or more counts. The rearrangement links TRBV28 to TRBJ1-1; D is undetermined. The CDR3 totals 14 residues. Germline-derived CDR1 and CDR2 are MDHEN and SYDVKM. V shed 6 bases and J shed 2 bases, with 13 bases lying between them. CDR3 coding DNA: TGTGCCAGCAGCCCTCCCTTGGCAAACACTGAAGCTTTCTTT. Protein product: CASSPPLANTEAFF.

This clonotype was detected many times. V and J are TRBV10-3 and TRBJ2-1, with D perhaps given as TRBD1 or TRBD2 (5 bases each). CDR3 length: 16 residues. In germline, CDR1 is ENHRY, CDR2 SYGVKD. V lost 3 bases and J 0 bases, leaving 12 bases between the germline ends. DNA of the CDR3: TGTGCCATCAGTGATCGGGGCCGCAGCTCCTACAATGAGCAGTTCTTC. This gives the protein CAISDRGRSSYNEQFF.

This clonotype occurred many times. The CDR3 nucleotides read TGTGCCTGGAGTGTTAGTTGGGTCTACACCTTC. It specifies CAWSVSWVYTF. J is TRBJ1-2 and V is TRBV30; D is uncertain. The CDR3 spans 11 residues. The V end lost 0 bases, the J end lost 10 bases, and 9 bases lay between the germline ends. Germline lookup yields CDR1 GTSNPN and CDR2 SVGIG (reference sequence).

This clonotype was detected ten times or more. The chain combines TRBV6-5 with TRBJ1-5; 7 nucleotides line up with TRBD1. The germline CDR1 and CDR2 sequences are MNHEY and SVGAGI. Losses at the gene ends were 2 bases for V and 7 bases for J; bases not matched to a gene: 2. This CDR3 has 13 amino acids. DNA for the CDR3: TGTGCCAGCAGTTACGACAGGGCCCAGCCCCAGCATTTT. Translated: CASSYDRAQPQHF.

Turning to this clonotype: With only one base between it and a far larger clone, this is likely a read error. The rearrangement links TRBV11-2 to TRBJ1-1; TRBD1 might be the D (5 bases). The CDR3 extends over 15 amino acids. CDR1 is SGHAT and CDR2 is FQNNGV in the germline V gene. Deletions cut 6 bases from V and 2 bases from J, with 16 bases between. CDR3 loop: CASRRQGATNTEAFF. CDR3 sequence (DNA): TGTGCCAGCAGGAGACAAGGGGCAACTAACACTGAAGCTTTCTTT.

This clonotype was observed at least ten times. The rearrangement links TRBV19 to TRBJ1-3, with unresolved D. Deletions cut 4 bases from V and 8 bases from J, with 18 bases between. Per the germline V gene, CDR1 is LNHDA and CDR2 is SQIVND (reference sequence). This CDR3 spans 15 amino acids. The CDR3 reads CASSTGLDRVDTIYF. The CDR3 DNA follows: TGTGCCAGTAGTACGGGCCTGGACCGCGTGGACACCATATATTTT.

This clonotype was detected a few times. One end of the junction is discordant with germline, which a read error may explain. The J gene is TRBJ2-7, the V gene TRBV11-2; 7 bases are shared with TRBD1. Per germline, CDR1 SGHAT and CDR2 FQNNGV. The CDR3 spans 12 residues. This CDR3 is CASSSNPGTVHF. Written as DNA, the CDR3 is TGTGCCAGCAGCTCCAACCCCGGGACAGTGCACTTC.

A remark on this clonotype: Its ends do not fully match the called genes, so a read error is possible. V usage is TRBV7-2 and J usage is TRBJ1-2; the match to TRBD1 covers 9 bases. Per germline, CDR1 SGHTA and CDR2 FQGNSA. The CDR3 runs 15 residues. The CDR3 DNA is TGTGCCAACAGCCGGATCTTACAGGGGGCCAGTGGCTACACCTTC. Encoded protein: CANSRILQGASGYTF.

This clonotype came up many times. The chain is built from TRBV9 and TRBJ1-6, with TRBD1 as a possible D gene (6 bases). The CDR3 length is 15 residues. The V and J ends lost 0 bases and 5 bases respectively, with 9 bases between them. In germline, CDR1 is SGDLS, CDR2 YYNGEE. This chain's CDR3 is CASSVGGRNNSPLHF. CDR3 nucleotides: TGTGCCAGCAGCGTAGGGGGGCGGAATAATTCACCCCTCCACTTT.

This clonotype was counted many times. The rearrangement links TRBV27 to TRBJ1-1; D gene uncertain. V was shortened by 5 bases and J by 7 bases, with 14 bases between the two germline ends. Per the germline V gene, CDR1 is MNHEY and CDR2 is SMNVEV (reference sequence). CDR3 length equals 13 residues. The CDR3 coding sequence is TGTGCCAGCAGTCCCACCATGGGAGTTGAAGCTTTCTTT. It codes for CASSPTMGVEAFF.

This clonotype appeared many times. This sequence joins TRBV28 and TRBJ2-3; D ambiguous. V lost 3 bases to trimming and J lost 8 bases, with 12 bases between them. Germline values: CDR1 MDHEN, CDR2 SYDVKM. There are 13 residues in the CDR3. The CDR3 DNA follows: TGTGCCAGCAGTTTTCCTGCGCCTATTACGCAGTATTTT. This gives the protein CASSFPAPITQYF.

This chain uses TRBV3-1 with TRBJ2-5; 12 bases match TRBD1. The V gene's germline CDR1 is LGHDT and CDR2 YNNKEL (reference sequence). V was pared by 4 bases and J by 5 bases, with 5 bases of the junction left unmatched. The CDR3 length is 15 residues. This CDR3 is CASSPGTGGLETQYF. DNA for the CDR3: TGTGCCAGCAGCCCCGGGACAGGGGGCTTGGAGACCCAGTACTTC.

In this sample, this clonotype turned up many times. This chain links TRBV18 with TRBJ2-1, with a possible D match to TRBD2 (5 bases). Trimming shortened V by 3 bases and J by 0 bases, and 9 bases separated the two germline ends. Germline V gene data show CDR1 as KGHSH and CDR2 as LQKENI. The CDR3 length is 15 residues. The CDR3 sequence is CASSPWGVSYNEQFF. The CDR3, as DNA: TGTGCCAGCTCACCGTGGGGAGTCTCCTACAATGAGCAGTTCTTC.